The 17 T cell receptor beta chains given below trace back to one sample, sequenced in a study of technical replicates of blood from a few donors. This table comes from immunoSEQ multiplex PCR, and its TCRdb copy is limited to in-frame clones, with some not included. The sample records about 85,000 clones, roughly 94% being singletons. The specimen sequenced was T cells isolated from PBMCs. Receptor source: a human donor in good health.

The rearrangement links TRBV4-1 to TRBJ2-1, with 8 bases lining up with TRBD1. The CDR3 covers 14 residues. Trimming removed 0 bases from V and 9 bases from J; junction bases left unmatched: 4. Germline-derived CDR1 and CDR2 are MGHRA and YSYEKL. The CDR3 DNA reads TGCGCCAGCAGCCAAGATGAGACAGGGGTTGAGCAGTTCTTC. Encoded protein: CASSQDETGVEQFF.

Only a few counts were recorded for this clone. The V call is TRBV11-2, the J call TRBJ1-1, with 8 positions matching TRBD1. Germline CDR1 and CDR2: SGHAT and FQNNGV. CDR3 length: 14 residues. Losses at the gene ends were 6 bases for V and 4 bases for J; bases not matched to a gene: 7. CDR3 loop: CASRRGDRSTEAFF. CDR3 nucleotide sequence: TGTGCCAGCAGAAGGGGGGACAGGTCCACTGAAGCTTTCTTT.

The chain has TRBV10-1 and TRBJ1-1; TRBD1 might be the D (5 bases). The CDR3 extends over 13 amino acids. The germline gives CDR1 WNHNN, CDR2 SYGVQD (reference sequence). The V gene lost 6 bases and the J gene lost 7 bases, with 15 bases spanning the gap. Here the CDR3 DNA reads TGCGCCAGCAGCCAGGGAGGAAGGAGTGAAGCTTTCTTT. Translation: CASSQGGRSEAFF.

V gene TRBV2 combines with J gene TRBJ1-2; D might be TRBD1 (6 bases). Trimming removed 4 bases from V and 5 bases from J, with 11 bases in between. Germline-derived CDR1 and CDR2 are SNHLY and FYNNEI. The CDR3 consists of 13 residues. The CDR3 here is CASSGTEAYGYTF. The CDR3 nucleotides are TGTGCCAGCAGTGGGACAGAAGCGTATGGCTACACCTTC.

V and J are TRBV4-1 and TRBJ2-6; TRBD2 is a possible D gene (5 bases). V lost 4 bases, J lost 12 bases, and 13 bases lay in between. The CDR3 is 13 residues long. Germline V gives CDR1 MGHRA, CDR2 YSYEKL. In DNA form, the CDR3 reads TGCGCCAGCAGCCTACTCTTGGCGGGCGTCCTGACTTTC. Its protein is CASSLLLAGVLTF.

V and J are TRBV7-9 and TRBJ1-5, with 11 bases matching TRBD1. The ends lost 5 bases at V and 5 bases at J; junction bases unmatched: 5. CDR1 SEHNR and CDR2 FQNEAQ come from the germline V gene (reference sequence). The CDR3 extends over 15 amino acids. CDR3 nucleotide sequence: TGTGCCAGCAGCCCGGGACAGGGGGTCGATCAGCCCCAGCATTTT. It yields the protein CASSPGQGVDQPQHF. Full variable domain (rest looked up from reference TRBV7-9 and TRBJ1-5): DTGVSQNPRHKITKRGQNVTFRCDPISEHNRLYWYRQTLGQGPEFLTYFQNEAQLEKSRLLSDRFSAERPKGSFSTLEIQRTEQGDSAMYLCASSPGQGVDQPQHFGDGTRLSIL.

The chain couples TRBV5-1 to TRBJ2-3; 9 bases align to TRBD2. Trimming at V came to 0 bases and at J to 4 bases, leaving 9 bases not matched to a gene. The germline V gene encodes CDR1 SGHRS and CDR2 YFSETQ. The CDR3 length is 17 residues. DNA of the CDR3: TGCGCCAGCAGCTTGGCGGAAGGTAGCGGGGGCGCAGATACGCAGTATTTT. Amino acid sequence: CASSLAEGSGGADTQYF.

The chain joins TRBV28 to TRBJ2-2, with 9 bases identical to TRBD2. Germline assignment: CDR1 MDHEN and CDR2 SYDVKM. Trimming removed 6 bases from V and 1 base from J; junction bases left unmatched: 3. The CDR3 sequence is 15 residues long. This chain's CDR3 is CASSFSGGNTGELFF. In DNA, the CDR3 is TGTGCCAGCAGCTTTAGCGGGGGGAACACCGGGGAGCTGTTTTTT.

The chain couples TRBV27 to TRBJ2-7; 10 positions match TRBD1. The CDR3 sequence is 15 residues long. V lost 2 bases to trimming and J lost 1 base; unmatched junction nucleotides: 2. Germline-derived CDR1 and CDR2 are MNHEY and SMNVEV (reference sequence). The CDR3 DNA is TGTGCCAGCAGTTTAAGACAGGGGGCGTCCTACGAGCAGTACTTC. Translation gives CASSLRQGASYEQYF.

This chain links TRBV6-4 with TRBJ2-2; 12 nucleotides match TRBD2. Germline CDR1 MRHNA, CDR2 SNTAGT. V lost 6 bases to trimming and J lost 7 bases; unmatched junction nucleotides: 6. The CDR3 is made up of 15 amino acids. The CDR3 nucleotides are TGTGCCAGCAGACGACTAGCGGGAGAAGTCGGGGAGCTGTTTTTT. Translating gives CASRRLAGEVGELFF.

The chain recombines TRBV29-1 with TRBJ2-3; D remains ambiguous. Germline CDR1 SQVTM, CDR2 ANQGSEA. V lost 0 bases and J 7 bases, leaving 2 bases between the germline ends. The CDR3 has 10 amino acids. The DNA of the CDR3 is TGCAGCGTTGAAGACTATACGCAGTATTTT. It specifies CSVEDYTQYF.

This clone was observed once. This chain uses TRBV4-1 with TRBJ2-7; weak D call: TRBD2 (6 bases). V lost 3 bases to trimming and J lost 7 bases, with 13 bases between them. CDR3 length equals 13 residues. Germline CDR1 MGHRA, CDR2 YSYEKL. CDR3 residues: CASSQSGSWEQYF. In DNA form, the CDR3 reads TGCGCCAGCAGCCAGAGCGGGTCCTGGGAGCAGTACTTC.

The chain joins TRBV21-1 to TRBJ1-3. TRBV21-1 is assigned pseudogene status. CDR3 length: 13 amino acids. In DNA, the CDR3 is TGTGCCTCAGAACGGGGTTCTGGAAACACCATATATTTT. Translation: CASERGSGNTIYF.

This chain connects TRBV2 to TRBJ2-3, with TRBD2 identical over 8 bases. Germline CDR1 is SNHLY and CDR2 is FYNNEI. The CDR3 is made up of 14 amino acids. Unmatched junction bases numbered 1, after V lost 2 bases and J lost 3 bases. The CDR3 nucleotides are TGTGCCAGCAGTGAATCGGGGGGGACAGATACGCAGTATTTT. The encoded protein is CASSESGGTDTQYF.

This clone was counted a few times. The gene calls are TRBV2 and TRBJ1-5; D might be TRBD1 (5 bases). CDR1 and CDR2 (germline): SNHLY, FYNNEI. The V end lost 4 bases, the J end lost 6 bases, and 16 bases lay between the germline ends. This CDR3 spans 15 amino acids. CDR3 loop: CASSGGTAGSQPQHF. The CDR3 region has the DNA TGTGCCAGCAGTGGCGGGACCGCGGGTAGTCAGCCCCAGCATTTT.

V gene TRBV5-4 combines with J gene TRBJ2-3; 7 positions agree with TRBD2. V shed 4 bases, J shed 8 bases, and the junction held 13 bases outside the gene matches. Germline V lookup: CDR1 SGHNT, CDR2 YYREEE (reference sequence). This CDR3 spans 15 amino acids. The CDR3 DNA reads as TGTGCCAGCAGCCTGGGGACTACGGGGACGGTTACGCAGTATTTT. Encoded protein: CASSLGTTGTVTQYF.

V usage is TRBV9 and J usage is TRBJ1-2; D call uncertain. Between the trimmed V and J ends, which lost 4 bases and 2 bases, there was a span of 9 bases. Looked up from germline, CDR1 is SGDLS and CDR2 is YYNGEE. There are 13 residues in the CDR3. CDR3: CASSSYRNYGYTF. The CDR3 nucleotides read TGTGCCAGCAGCTCCTACAGAAACTATGGCTACACCTTC.